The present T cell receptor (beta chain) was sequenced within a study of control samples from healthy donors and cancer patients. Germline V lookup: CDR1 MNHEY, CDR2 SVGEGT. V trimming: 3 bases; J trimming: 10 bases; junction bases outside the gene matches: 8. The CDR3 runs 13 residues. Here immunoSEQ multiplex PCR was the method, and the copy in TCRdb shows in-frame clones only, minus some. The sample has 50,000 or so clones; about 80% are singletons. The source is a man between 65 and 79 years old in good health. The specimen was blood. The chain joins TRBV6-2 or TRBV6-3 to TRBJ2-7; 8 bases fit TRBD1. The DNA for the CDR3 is TGTGCCAGCAGTTATTACAGGGGGTCGAATCAGTACTTC. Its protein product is CASSYYRGSNQYF.